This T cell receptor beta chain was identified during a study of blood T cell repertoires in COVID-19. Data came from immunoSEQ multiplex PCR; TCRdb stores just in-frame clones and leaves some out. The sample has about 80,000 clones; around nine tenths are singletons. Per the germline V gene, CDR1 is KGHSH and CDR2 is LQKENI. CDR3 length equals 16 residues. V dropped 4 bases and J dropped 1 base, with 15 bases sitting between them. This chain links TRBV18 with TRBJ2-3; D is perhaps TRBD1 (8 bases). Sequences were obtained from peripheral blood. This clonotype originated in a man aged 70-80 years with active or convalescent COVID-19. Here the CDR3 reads CASSQDRGGGTDTQYF. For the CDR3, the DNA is TGTGCCAGCTCACAAGACAGGGGAGGGGGCACAGATACGCAGTATTTT.